The rows below give T cell receptor beta chains drawn from one sample of a study of CD8+ T cells in alopecia areata. Libraries were prepared by immunoSEQ multiplex PCR; TCRdb keeps only in-frame clonotypes and omits some of them. Of under 85,000 clones in the sample, around 49% were seen once. The sample in question was CD8+ T cells sorted from blood, obtained at week 0. All receptors derive from a human donor with alopecia areata. CDR3s leave out the opening cysteine and the closing phenylalanine or tryptophan. Fields, in order: J gene, D gene, clone size, V gene, CDR3 protein. The D gene is left open where the match is weak. Clone sizes are given selectively: once, few, many, or a class where the clone is expanded.

TRBJ1-2,NA,NA,TRBV29-1,SVDYGAANYGYT
TRBJ2-7,NA,NA,TRBV5-8,ASTMGEQY
TRBJ2-2,NA,few,TRBV7-8,ASSLADREGWELF
TRBJ2-7,NA,NA,TRBV29-1,SVEAGFPYEQY
NA,NA,NA,TRBV4-2,ASSQESATFYEQY
TRBJ1-5,TRBD1,NA,TRBV19,ASTQGGTQPQH
TRBJ2-6,NA,few,TRBV11-2,ASRIPTGANVLT
TRBJ1-5,NA,few,TRBV7-8,ASSLQGRQGNQPQH
TRBJ1-1,NA,few,TRBV5-1,ASSLGYGTEAF
TRBJ2-5,TRBD2,NA,TRBV29-1,SVAALAGIETQY
TRBJ1-1,NA,NA,TRBV28,ASSPWGMNTEAF
TRBJ2-2,NA,NA,TRBV6-6,ALTGSTGELF
TRBJ2-7,NA,once,TRBV19,ASSIGLPGSYEQY
TRBJ2-5,NA,NA,TRBV7-7,ASSLFHSGGQRETQY
TRBJ2-1,TRBD1,NA,TRBV13,ASSSNRGLNNEQF
TRBJ1-2,NA,NA,TRBV25-1,ASRDGWSGYT
TRBJ2-2,NA,NA,TRBV30,AWRGSSSGELF
TRBJ2-2,NA,NA,TRBV7-2,ASRDGGSNTGELF
TRBJ2-1,TRBD1,NA,TRBV7-9,ASSVGGRGRNEQF
TRBJ2-1,NA,NA,TRBV6-4,ASSPLLLSAGSYNEQF
TRBJ2-7,NA,NA,TRBV19,ASSISGTYEQY
TRBJ1-1,NA,few,TRBV6-4,ASSVDARSEAF
TRBJ2-7,NA,NA,TRBV25-1,ASSWTHEQY
TRBJ2-7,TRBD1,NA,TRBV7-9,ASSSRTQGYEQY
TRBJ1-2,NA,NA,TRBV14,ASSQGGFYGYT
TRBJ2-7,NA,NA,TRBV7-2,ASSPGWPYEQY
TRBJ2-3,NA,NA,TRBV30,AWSGADTQY
TRBJ1-2,TRBD1,once,TRBV29-1,SVTGQGAPDGYT